The 20 T cell receptor beta chains in this list originate from one sample, sequenced in a study of shared clonotypes between healthy human individuals. Clones were sequenced by immunoSEQ multiplex PCR, and TCRdb holds only the in-frame ones, with some missing. The data contain millions of clones, more than 80% of them singletons. Specimen: naive CD4+ T cells sorted from blood. Subset denoted: CD45RA+ positively selected. The origin of the receptors is a man younger than 35 in good health.

A single count supports this clone. The gene calls are TRBV7-9 and TRBJ2-7, with D tentatively TRBD2 (5 bases). Trimming removed 5 bases from V and 5 bases from J, with 10 bases in between. This CDR3 has 12 amino acids. Looked up from germline, CDR1 is SEHNR and CDR2 is FQNEAQ (reference sequence). CDR3 sequence reads: CASSQVTNEQYF. CDR3 coding DNA: TGTGCCAGCAGCCAGGTGACTAACGAGCAGTACTTC.

The table lists this clone with a count of one. The chain couples TRBV29-1 to TRBJ2-1; TRBD1 might be the D (6 bases). V gave up 3 bases and J gave up 10 bases, with 7 bases separating them. Per germline, CDR1 SQVTM and CDR2 ANQGSEA. This CDR3 comprises 10 residues. CDR3 bases: TGCAGCGTTGACCAGGGGGAGCAGTTCTTC. This codes for CSVDQGEQFF.

The chain carries TRBV11-2 and TRBJ1-4; no definite D call. The CDR3 spans 14 residues. Trimming removed 5 bases from V and 0 bases from J, with 7 bases in between. Germline V gives CDR1 SGHAT, CDR2 FQNNGV. CDR3 DNA: TGTGCCAGCAGCAGTCTCCCAACTAATGAAAAACTGTTTTTT. It encodes CASSSLPTNEKLFF.

To note about this clone: This CDR3 is also generated by other DNA sequences in the sample. The chain joins TRBV5-1 to TRBJ1-5; no reliable D call. In germline, CDR1 is SGHRS, CDR2 YFSETQ. This CDR3 region has 15 residues. V lost 0 bases and J lost 0, with 7 bases in between. The CDR3 nucleotides read TGCGCCAGCAGCTTGGAAGGTCTTAGCAATCAGCCCCAGCATTTT. Its protein product is CASSLEGLSNQPQHF.

This clone occurred a few times. The chain is built from TRBV27 and TRBJ1-6; D not resolved. This CDR3 contains 15 residues. Germline V gives CDR1 MNHEY, CDR2 SMNVEV (reference sequence). Trimming removed 2 bases from V and 2 bases from J, with 7 bases in between. Here the CDR3 reads CASSLEGTYNSPLHF. In nucleotides, the CDR3 is TGTGCCAGCAGTTTAGAGGGAACCTATAATTCACCCCTCCACTTT.

The chain links TRBV27 to TRBJ2-3; a possible D gene is TRBD2 (6 bases). Germline CDR1 reads MNHEY; CDR2 reads SMNVEV (reference sequence). The CDR3 length is 18 residues. V was cut by 2 bases and J by 4 bases, with 22 bases left in between. The CDR3 DNA reads as TGTGCCAGCAGTTTAGCCCTTAGCGGACCCGCCGGGGCAGATACGCAGTATTTT. It specifies CASSLALSGPAGADTQYF.

The chain has TRBV6-5 and TRBJ2-3; D might be TRBD2 (6 bases). This CDR3 is 15 amino acids long. The germline V gene encodes CDR1 MNHEY and CDR2 SVGAGI. Trimming pared 4 bases from V and 2 bases from J, leaving 13 bases between. This CDR3 is CASSFSSADTDTQYF. In DNA form, the CDR3 reads TGTGCCAGCAGTTTCTCTAGCGCCGACACAGATACGCAGTATTTT.

Regarding this clone: Other nucleotide sequences in the sample specify the same CDR3. The V and J genes are TRBV5-1 and TRBJ1-1, with a weak D call TRBD1 (6 bases). Germline lookup yields CDR1 SGHRS and CDR2 YFSETQ. This CDR3 has 14 residues. Trimming took 0 bases from V and 1 from J, leaving 7 bases between them. The CDR3 sequence: CASSLEGGNTEAFF. The DNA of the CDR3 is TGCGCCAGCAGCTTGGAAGGGGGGAACACTGAAGCTTTCTTT.

This chain links TRBV7-2 with TRBJ1-1, with 7 bases that match TRBD1. Germline V gene data show CDR1 as SGHTA and CDR2 as FQGNSA. This CDR3 has 12 amino acids. Trimming took 5 bases from V and 8 from J; bases not matched to a gene: 5. This CDR3 is CASSKDRYEAFF. The CDR3 nucleotides read TGTGCCAGCAGCAAGGACAGGTACGAAGCTTTCTTT.

The chain recombines TRBV18 with TRBJ1-2, with D perhaps matching TRBD1 (6 bases). The germline gives CDR1 KGHSH, CDR2 LQKENI. V was pared by 6 bases and J by 10 bases, with 12 bases between. The CDR3 is 11 residues long. CDR3 region: CASSQQGSYTF. In nucleotides, the CDR3 is TGTGCCAGCTCGCAACAGGGCTCCTACACCTTC. Looking up the rest from reference TRBV18 and TRBJ1-2 gives the full variable domain: NAGVMQNPRHLVRRRGQEARLRCSPMKGHSHVYWYRQLPEEGLKFMVYLQKENIIDESGMPKERFSAEFPKEGPSILRIQQVVRGDSAAYFCASSQQGSYTFGSGTRLTVV.

The chain links TRBV6-5 to TRBJ2-5; tentatively, D is TRBD1 (6 bases). Near its end, the DNA agrees better with TRBJ2-7, so the J call may be wrong. Germline assignment: CDR1 MNHEY and CDR2 SVGAGI. CDR3 length equals 12 residues. The CDR3 sequence is CASSRPGAEQYF. DNA for the CDR3: TGTGCCAGCAGCCGTCCAGGGGCCGAGCAGTACTTC.

In this sample, this clone turned up a few times. The chain carries TRBV30 and TRBJ1-1; 7 positions agree with TRBD1. Germline V CDR1 and CDR2: GTSNPN, SVGIG (reference sequence). Unmatched junction bases numbered 5, after V lost 4 bases and J lost 6 bases. The CDR3 loop spans 12 amino acids. CDR3 nucleotides: TGTGCCTGGAAAACAGGGGTCCCTGAAGCTTTCTTT. Amino acid sequence: CAWKTGVPEAFF.

The gene calls are TRBV10-1 and TRBJ2-3; possible D gene TRBD2, 6 bases. The CDR3 runs to 14 residues. CDR1 is WNHNN and CDR2 is SYGVQD in the germline V gene (reference sequence). V shed 3 bases and J shed 4 bases, with 11 bases lying between them. In nucleotides, the CDR3 is TGCGCCAGCAGTGAAGGAGGGAAGCCAGATACGCAGTATTTT. Protein product: CASSEGGKPDTQYF.

The chain couples TRBV5-1 to TRBJ2-1; D might be TRBD1 or TRBD2, each matching 5 bases. The V end lost 4 bases, the J end lost 0 bases, and 14 bases lay between the germline ends. This CDR3 region has 16 residues. CDR1 is SGHRS and CDR2 is YFSETQ in the germline V gene. CDR3 residues: CASSAKGRSSYNEQFF. CDR3 bases: TGCGCCAGCAGCGCGAAGGGACGGAGCTCCTACAATGAGCAGTTCTTC.

This clone is a singleton in its sample. The J gene is TRBJ2-2, the V gene TRBV18; D is possibly TRBD1 (7 bases). The CDR3 spans 17 residues. V gave up 4 bases and J gave up 2 bases, with 17 bases separating them. Germline CDR1 reads KGHSH; CDR2 reads LQKENI. The CDR3 sequence is CASSLHAGQTNTGELFF. In nucleotides, the CDR3 is TGTGCCAGCTCACTCCACGCGGGACAGACAAACACCGGGGAGCTGTTTTTT. Based on the CDR3 plus reference TRBV18 and TRBJ2-2, the full variable domain is NAGVMQNPRHLVRRRGQEARLRCSPMKGHSHVYWYRQLPEEGLKFMVYLQKENIIDESGMPKERFSAEFPKEGPSILRIQQVVRGDSAAYFCASSLHAGQTNTGELFFGEGSRLTVL.

V and J are TRBV5-6 and TRBJ2-6; TRBD1 matches at 9 bases. V lost 4 bases, J lost 3 bases, and 8 bases stayed unmatched. The CDR3 is made up of 17 amino acids. Germline CDR1 and CDR2: SGHDT and YYEEEE. In DNA, the CDR3 is TGTGCCAGCAGCCCAGGGACAGGGAAGAGTGGGGCCAACGTCCTGACTTTC. As protein: CASSPGTGKSGANVLTF.

This clone was seen a few times. V usage is TRBV6-5 and J usage is TRBJ2-7, with D possibly matching TRBD2 (5 bases). Deletions cut 8 bases from V and 4 bases from J, with 12 bases between. The CDR3 loop spans 12 amino acids. Germline assignment: CDR1 MNHEY and CDR2 SVGAGI. In DNA form, the CDR3 reads TGTGCCAGCGCCGGACTGGAGTACGAGCAGTACTTC. This gives the protein CASAGLEYEQYF.

The chain combines TRBV19 with TRBJ1-2; 8 positions match TRBD1. Germline V gene sequence: CDR1 LNHDA, CDR2 SQIVND (reference sequence). The CDR3 sequence is 17 residues long. After removal of 4 bases from V and 4 bases from J, the junction contained 14 bases not matched to a gene. Here the CDR3 reads CASSRPGQALWGYGYTF. The CDR3 nucleotides read TGTGCCAGTAGTAGACCGGGACAGGCGTTATGGGGCTATGGCTACACCTTC. Full variable domain (remainder filled in from reference TRBV19 and TRBJ1-2): DGGITQSPKYLFRKEGQNVTLSCEQNLNHDAMYWYRQDPGQGLRLIYYSQIVNDFQKGDIAEGYSVSREKKESFPLTVTSAQKNPTAFYLCASSRPGQALWGYGYTFGSGTRLTVV.

The rearrangement joins TRBV18 to TRBJ2-7, with D perhaps assigned TRBD1 or TRBD2 (5 bases each). This CDR3 spans 16 amino acids. Trimming removed 4 bases at V and 6 bases at J, with 22 bases between. Looked up from germline, CDR1 is KGHSH and CDR2 is LQKENI. The CDR3 nucleotides are TGTGCCAGCTCACGACAGAGGTACGGGGATTCGGGCGAGCAGTACTTC. This encodes CASSRQRYGDSGEQYF.

The V call is TRBV6-1, the J call TRBJ2-2, with D maybe TRBD1 (6 bases). The germline gives CDR1 MNHNS, CDR2 SASEGT. The CDR3 consists of 14 residues. The V gene lost 9 bases and the J gene lost 1 base, with 12 bases spanning the gap. The CDR3 DNA is TGTGCCAGTTTCGGACAGAAGAACACCGGGGAGCTGTTTTTT. It yields the protein CASFGQKNTGELFF.